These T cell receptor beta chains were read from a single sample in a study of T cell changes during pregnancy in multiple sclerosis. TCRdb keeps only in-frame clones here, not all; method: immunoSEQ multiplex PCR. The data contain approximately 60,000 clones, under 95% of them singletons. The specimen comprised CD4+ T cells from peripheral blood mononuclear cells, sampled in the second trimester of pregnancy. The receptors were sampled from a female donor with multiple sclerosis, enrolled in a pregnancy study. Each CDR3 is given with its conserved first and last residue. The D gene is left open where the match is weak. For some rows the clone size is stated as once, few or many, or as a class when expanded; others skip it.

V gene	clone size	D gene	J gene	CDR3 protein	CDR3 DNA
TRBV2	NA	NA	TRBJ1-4	CASSDRSYNEKLFF	TGTGCCAGCAGCGACAGGTCATATAATGAAAAACTGTTTTTT
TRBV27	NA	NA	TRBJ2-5	CASSLFGQIETQYF	TGTGCCAGCAGTTTATTTGGGCAGATAGAGACCCAGTACTTC
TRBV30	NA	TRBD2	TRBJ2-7	CAWGLAGGREQYF	TGTGCCTGGGGACTAGCGGGGGGCCGCGAGCAGTACTTC
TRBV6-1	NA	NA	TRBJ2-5	CASSSQGYQETQYF	TGTGCCAGCAGTTCACAGGGTTACCAAGAGACCCAGTACTTC
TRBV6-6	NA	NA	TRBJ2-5	CASSYGRSQETQYF	TGTGCCAGCAGTTACGGCAGGTCCCAGGAGACCCAGTACTTC
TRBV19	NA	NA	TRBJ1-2	CASSMGGGYTF	TGTGCCAGTAGTATGGGGGGGGGCTACACCTTC
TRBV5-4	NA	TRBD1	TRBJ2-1	CASSKTRQGADNEQFF	TGTGCCAGCAGCAAAACCCGACAGGGGGCTGACAATGAGCAGTTCTTC
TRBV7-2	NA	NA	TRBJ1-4	CASSLVLGSNEKLFF	TGTGCCAGCAGCTTAGTTCTGGGCTCTAATGAAAAACTGTTTTTT
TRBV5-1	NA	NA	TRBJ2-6	CASSDIDYSGANVLTF	TGCGCCAGCAGCGACATCGATTACTCTGGGGCCAACGTCCTGACTTTC
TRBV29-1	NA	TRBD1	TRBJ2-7	CSVAFRDRSSYEQYF	TGCAGCGTCGCTTTCCGGGACAGGAGCTCCTACGAGCAGTACTTC
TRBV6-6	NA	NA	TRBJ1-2	CASSYVHGYTF	TGTGCCAGCAGTTACGTACACGGCTACACCTTC
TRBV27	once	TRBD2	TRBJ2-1	CASSIRLAGGSYNEQFF	TGTGCCAGCAGTATCCGACTAGCGGGAGGGTCCTACAATGAGCAGTTCTTC
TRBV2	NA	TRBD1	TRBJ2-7	CASRDRAYEQYF	TGTGCCAGCAGAGACAGGGCATACGAGCAGTACTTC
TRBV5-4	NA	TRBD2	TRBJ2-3	CASSSTSGRVDTQYF	TGTGCCAGCAGCTCGACTAGCGGGAGGGTCGATACGCAGTATTTT
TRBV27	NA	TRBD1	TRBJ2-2	CASSLSRAARGRSGELFF	TGTGCCAGCAGTTTATCGAGAGCGGCGAGGGGGCGCAGTGGGGAGCTGTTTTTT
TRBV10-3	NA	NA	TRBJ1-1	CAISEWGLTEAFF	TGTGCCATCAGTGAGTGGGGACTAACTGAAGCTTTCTTT
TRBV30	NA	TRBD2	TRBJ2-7	CAWRLAGGDYEQYF	TGTGCCTGGAGACTAGCGGGGGGGGACTACGAGCAGTACTTC
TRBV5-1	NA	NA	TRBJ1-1	CASSLALSTVNTEAFF	TGCGCCAGCAGCTTGGCACTATCGACAGTAAACACTGAAGCTTTCTTT
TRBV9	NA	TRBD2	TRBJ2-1	CASSVGAGGPYEQFF	TGTGCCAGCAGCGTAGGGGCGGGGGGGCCGTATGAGCAGTTCTTC
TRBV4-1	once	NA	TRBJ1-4	CASSQVGGDEKLFF	TGCGCCAGCAGCCAAGTAGGGGGGGATGAAAAACTGTTTTTT
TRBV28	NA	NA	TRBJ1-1	CASSLIPQGPRGTEAFF	TGTGCCAGCAGTTTAATCCCGCAGGGCCCCCGGGGGACTGAAGCTTTCTTT
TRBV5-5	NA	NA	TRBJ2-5	CASSPTGIQETQYF	TGTGCCAGCAGCCCGACAGGAATCCAAGAGACCCAGTACTTC
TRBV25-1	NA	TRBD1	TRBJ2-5	CASSGLTGAGETQYF	TGTGCCAGCAGTGGCCTGACAGGGGCCGGGGAGACCCAGTACTTC
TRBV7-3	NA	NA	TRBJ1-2	CASSGGGGGYTF	TGTGCCAGCAGCGGGGGAGGGGGTGGCTACACCTTC
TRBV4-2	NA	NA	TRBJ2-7	CASSQGRAYEQYF	TGTGCCAGCAGCCAAGGGAGAGCCTACGAGCAGTACTTC
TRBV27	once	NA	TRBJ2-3	CASASWVGGGRTDTQYF	TGTGCCAGCGCGTCATGGGTAGGGGGTGGTCGCACAGATACGCAGTATTTT